These 25 T cell receptor beta chains share one sample of origin, sequenced in a study of cytomegalovirus exposure and HLA in healthy donors. 60 Vbeta and 13 Jbeta primers were used in PCR. TCRdb's copy holds only in-frame clones and misses some; the assay was immunoSEQ multiplex PCR. The sample has 55,000 to 80,000 clones; about 71% are singletons. The material sequenced was PBMCs. The receptors were sampled from a man aged 55 to 70 in good health and CMV-seropositive.

The J gene is TRBJ2-7, the V gene TRBV7-2; unclear D gene. V lost 2 bases, J lost 4 bases, and 6 bases lay in between. The CDR3 has 12 amino acids. Germline assignment: CDR1 SGHTA and CDR2 FQGNSA. The CDR3 reads CASSLIDYEQYF. The CDR3 DNA sequence: TGTGCCAGCAGCTTAATAGATTACGAGCAGTACTTC.

The CDR3 loop is CASSDRAGGIYGYTF. In DNA form, the CDR3 reads TGTGCCAGCAGTGACCGAGCAGGGGGGATCTATGGCTACACCTTC. The chain joins TRBV25-1 to TRBJ1-2; 7 bases agree with TRBD1. The CDR3 covers 15 residues. V gave up 3 bases and J gave up 4 bases; unmatched junction bases: 8. The germline V gene encodes CDR1 MGHDK and CDR2 SYGVNS.

This chain uses TRBV5-1 with TRBJ2-5; D gene ambiguous. Germline CDR1 SGHRS, CDR2 YFSETQ. This CDR3 spans 13 amino acids. Trimming pared 1 base from V and 4 bases from J, leaving 8 bases between. CDR3 nucleotide sequence: TGCGCCAGCAGCTTGTTTTTCGGAGAGACCCAGTACTTC. It specifies CASSLFFGETQYF.

This chain uses TRBV5-1 with TRBJ1-2; TRBD1 might be the D (5 bases). V was pared by 0 bases and J by 4 bases, with 13 bases between. The V gene's germline CDR1 is SGHRS and CDR2 YFSETQ. CDR3 size: 15 residues. CDR3 sequence: CASSLDRGLGYGYTF. The CDR3 DNA follows: TGCGCCAGCAGCTTGGATAGGGGTCTAGGCTATGGCTACACCTTC.

The rearrangement uses TRBV6-6 and TRBJ2-3; weak D call: TRBD2 (6 bases). Trimming removed 10 bases at V and 1 base at J, with 15 bases between. This CDR3 contains 14 residues. Looked up from germline, CDR1 is MNHNY and CDR2 is SVGAGI (reference sequence). CDR3 DNA: TGTGCCACCTCGGGGGAAGGAGGCACAGATACGCAGTATTTT. It specifies CATSGEGGTDTQYF.

The V gene is TRBV27, the J gene TRBJ2-1; 7 nucleotides match TRBD2. V lost 5 bases and J lost 0; bases outside the gene matches: 4. This CDR3 region has 15 residues. Germline assignment: CDR1 MNHEY and CDR2 SMNVEV (reference sequence). The CDR3 bases are TGTGCCAGCAGTCCCCGGGACTACTCCTACAATGAGCAGTTCTTC. Its translation: CASSPRDYSYNEQFF.

The rearrangement links TRBV4-2 to TRBJ2-7, with 9 bases matching TRBD2. Germline V CDR1 and CDR2: LGHNA, YNFKEQ. Losses at the gene ends were 1 base for V and 3 bases for J; bases not matched to a gene: 10. The CDR3 totals 17 residues. In DNA form, the CDR3 reads TGTGCCAGCAGCCAAGCGACTAGCGGTGGAACTTACTACGAGCAGTACTTC. Its translation is CASSQATSGGTYYEQYF.

This chain uses TRBV5-8 with TRBJ2-6; D is possibly TRBD2 (5 bases). Trimming pared 4 bases from V and 3 bases from J, leaving 8 bases between. This CDR3 is built from 14 residues. Germline CDR1 and CDR2: SGHTS and YDEGEE. The CDR3 region is CASSRGGGANVLTF. CDR3 bases: TGTGCCAGCAGCCGGGGTGGTGGGGCCAACGTCCTGACTTTC.

Here the CDR3 DNA reads TGTGCCAGCAGCTTGGCCGGGACTCCTTCGGACGAGCAGTACTTC. Amino acid sequence: CASSLAGTPSDEQYF. The chain uses TRBV7-9 and TRBJ2-7, with D possibly matching TRBD2 (6 bases). V was cut by 3 bases and J by 5 bases, with 17 bases left in between. This CDR3 has 15 residues. Germline CDR1 and CDR2: SEHNR and FQNEAQ (reference sequence).

V and J are TRBV6-1 and TRBJ2-5; D call uncertain. The CDR3 runs 15 residues. Trimming shortened V by 2 bases and J by 1 base, and 11 bases separated the two germline ends. CDR1 and CDR2 (germline): MNHNS, SASEGT. The CDR3 DNA reads as TGTGCCAGCAGTGAAACCCTCAGTGGCCAAGAGACCCAGTACTTC. Amino acids: CASSETLSGQETQYF.

J is TRBJ2-5 and V is TRBV5-6, with 8 bases lining up with TRBD2. The J call may be mistaken, given a closer DNA end match to TRBJ2-7. This CDR3 is 15 amino acids long. Germline V CDR1 and CDR2: SGHDT, YYEEEE. In DNA, the CDR3 is TGTGCCAGCAGCTTGAGGACGGGAGGGCCCTACGAGCAGTACTTC. Translation: CASSLRTGGPYEQYF.

The chain links TRBV5-6 to TRBJ2-5; 11 nucleotides agree with TRBD2. This CDR3 contains 15 residues. The V gene end was trimmed by 0 bases and the J gene end by 5 bases; junction bases not matched to a gene: 3. Germline loops: CDR1 SGHDT, CDR2 YYEEEE. CDR3 bases: TGTGCCAGCAGCTTGGTAGCGGGGGGGCGGGAGACCCAGTACTTC. It encodes CASSLVAGGRETQYF.

This clone was found a few times. This sequence joins TRBV27 and TRBJ2-1; 8 bases agree with TRBD1. Trimming at V came to 8 bases and at J to 2 bases, leaving 5 bases not matched to a gene. Germline V CDR1 and CDR2: MNHEY, SMNVEV (reference sequence). CDR3 length: 14 residues. CDR3 nucleotides: TGTGCCAGCTCCGACAGGGGCGCCTACAATGAGCAGTTCTTC. This translates into CASSDRGAYNEQFF.

The chain is built from TRBV6-6 and TRBJ2-5; D is uncertain. Trimming shortened V by 0 bases and J by 0 bases, and 8 bases separated the two germline ends. Germline assignment: CDR1 MNHNY and CDR2 SVGAGI (reference sequence). The CDR3 sequence is 15 residues long. The CDR3 region has the DNA TGTGCCAGCAGTTACTCTCCCCTGTACCAAGAGACCCAGTACTTC. It codes for CASSYSPLYQETQYF.

This clone was detected only once. CDR3 bases: TGTGCCAGCAGCGGGAACAGGGGACGGGATACGCAGTATTTT. It yields the protein CASSGNRGRDTQYF. The V call is TRBV9, the J call TRBJ2-3; TRBD1 aligns across 7 bases. The CDR3 covers 14 residues. V shed 3 bases and J 6 bases; nucleotides not matched to a gene: 7. The germline gives CDR1 SGDLS, CDR2 YYNGEE.

This clone was recorded a few times. V and J are TRBV5-4 and TRBJ2-7, with 8 bases aligning to TRBD1. J gave up 3 bases and V 4 bases, and 0 bases lay outside the gene matches. This CDR3 region has 12 residues. Germline assignment: CDR1 SGHNT and CDR2 YYREEE (reference sequence). The CDR3 DNA follows: TGTGCCAGCAGCGACAGGGGCTACGAGCAGTACTTC. Translated: CASSDRGYEQYF. Together with reference TRBV5-4 and TRBJ2-7, the CDR3 gives the full variable domain: ETGVTQSPTHLIKTRGQQVTLRCSSQSGHNTVSWYQQALGQGPQFIFQYYREEENGRGNFPPRFSGLQFPNYSSELNVNALELDDSALYLCASSDRGYEQYFGPGTRLTVT.

The rearrangement uses TRBV15 and TRBJ2-7; 7 nucleotides line up with TRBD2. V dropped 3 bases and J dropped 4; count of bases not matched to a gene: 6. The germline gives CDR1 LNHNV, CDR2 YYDKDF (reference sequence). CDR3 length: 14 residues. DNA of the CDR3: TGTGCCACCAGCAGTCGGGGGGTTAAGTACGAGCAGTACTTC. Translated: CATSSRGVKYEQYF.

V gene TRBV20-1 combines with J gene TRBJ2-5; tentatively, D is TRBD2 (5 bases). The DNA end is more similar to TRBJ2-7, so the J call may be wrong. Germline CDR1 is DFQATT and CDR2 is SNEGSKA (reference sequence). CDR3 size: 11 residues. The chain's CDR3 is CSASEGHEQYF. CDR3 bases: TGCAGTGCTAGTGAGGGCCACGAGCAGTACTTC.

This chain connects TRBV7-2 to TRBJ1-5; D unclear. Trimming removed 6 bases from V and 4 bases from J, with 7 bases in between. The CDR3 loop spans 12 amino acids. In germline, CDR1 is SGHTA, CDR2 FQGNSA. CDR3 region: CASSRTNQPQHF. CDR3 in DNA: TGTGCCAGCAGTCGGACTAATCAGCCCCAGCATTTT.

V and J are TRBV4-1 and TRBJ1-4; D perhaps matches TRBD1 (5 bases). The ends were cut back, 1 base at V and 5 bases at J, with 11 bases in the middle. Germline CDR1 MGHRA, CDR2 YSYEKL. The CDR3 spans 15 residues. This CDR3 is CASSQVPGQNEKLFF. The CDR3, as DNA: TGCGCCAGCAGCCAAGTCCCAGGGCAGAATGAAAAACTGTTTTTT.

The gene calls are TRBV7-9 and TRBJ2-7, with a tentative D call TRBD1 (5 bases). Deletions cut 3 bases from V and 4 bases from J, with 10 bases between. CDR3 length: 13 amino acids. CDR1 is SEHNR, CDR2 FQNEAQ, per germline (reference sequence). CDR3 nucleotides: TGTGCCAGCAGCTTTCAGGGATCGTACGAGCAGTACTTC. Its translation is CASSFQGSYEQYF.

V and J are TRBV2 and TRBJ2-6; D call uncertain. From germline, CDR1 is SNHLY and CDR2 FYNNEI. This CDR3 comprises 16 residues. V was pared by 3 bases and J by 0 bases, with 9 bases between. CDR3 residues: CASSDVRRSGANVLTF. For the CDR3, the DNA is TGTGCCAGCAGTGATGTCCGTCGCTCTGGGGCCAACGTCCTGACTTTC.

This clone was found once. The genes are TRBV25-1 and TRBJ1-2; 9 positions agree with TRBD1. Germline CDR1 MGHDK, CDR2 SYGVNS. V lost 4 bases, J lost 8 bases, and 11 bases stayed unmatched. This CDR3 region has 15 residues. CDR3 DNA sequence: TGTGCCAGCAGTGCTCGGGACAGGGCACATTTAGGCTACACCTTC. Protein: CASSARDRAHLGYTF.

The chain combines TRBV6-5 with TRBJ2-7; 13 nucleotides match TRBD2. This CDR3 spans 15 amino acids. Germline CDR1 MNHEY, CDR2 SVGAGI. J gave up 5 bases and V 6 bases, and 7 bases lay outside the gene matches. CDR3 in DNA: TGTGCCAGCAGAGACCAGGGACTAGCGGGAAACGAGCAGTACTTC. Translation gives CASRDQGLAGNEQYF.

The rearrangement joins TRBV12-2 to TRBJ1-5; the table's D gene call, TRBD1, was not cross checked with the DNA. TRBV12-2 is termed a pseudogene. The length of the CDR3 is 19 residues. As DNA, the CDR3 is TGTGCAAGTCGCTTAGCGAAGAGTGGCAGGGGCGAGGGCAATCAGCCCCAGCATTTT. This translates into CASRLAKSGRGEGNQPQHF.